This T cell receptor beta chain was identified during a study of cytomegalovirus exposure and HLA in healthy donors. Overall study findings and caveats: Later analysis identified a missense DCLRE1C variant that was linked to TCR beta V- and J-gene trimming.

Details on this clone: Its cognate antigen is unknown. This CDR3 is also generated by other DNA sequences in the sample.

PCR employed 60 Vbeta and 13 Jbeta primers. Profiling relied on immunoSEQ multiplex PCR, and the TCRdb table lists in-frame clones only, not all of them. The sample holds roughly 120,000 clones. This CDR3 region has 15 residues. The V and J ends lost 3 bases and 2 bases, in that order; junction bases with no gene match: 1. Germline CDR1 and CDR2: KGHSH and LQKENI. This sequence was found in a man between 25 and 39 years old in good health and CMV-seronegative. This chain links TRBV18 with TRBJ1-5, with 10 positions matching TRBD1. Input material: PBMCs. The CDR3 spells CASSPGQGGNQPQHF. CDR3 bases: TGTGCCAGCTCACCCGGACAGGGGGGCAATCAGCCCCAGCATTTT.